These 26 T cell receptor beta chains originate from one sample sequenced in a study of T cell changes during pregnancy in multiple sclerosis. The repertoire was sequenced with immunoSEQ multiplex PCR; TCRdb's copy has only in-frame clones and lacks some. Here the sample spans tens of thousands of clones, 89% being singletons. The source was peripheral blood, collected in the first trimester of pregnancy. These receptors came from a female donor in good health, enrolled as a control in a pregnancy study.

Comments on this clone: Other DNA sequences in the same sample also yield this CDR3. The rearrangement uses TRBV9 and TRBJ2-3, with TRBD2 matching 14 bases. This CDR3 comprises 16 residues. Germline V gene lookup returns CDR1 SGDLS and CDR2 YYNGEE. The V segment lost 2 bases and the J segment 5 bases; nucleotides outside the gene matches: 4. Here the CDR3 reads CASSVTSGGARDTQYF. Here the CDR3 DNA reads TGTGCCAGCAGCGTGACTAGCGGGGGGGCACGAGATACGCAGTATTTT.

The rearrangement joins TRBV2 to TRBJ1-6; D perhaps matches TRBD1 (6 bases). V was trimmed by 6 bases and J by 9 bases, leaving 18 bases between them. Germline loops: CDR1 SNHLY, CDR2 FYNNEI. This CDR3 is 15 amino acids long. The CDR3 region is CASSLRRGAGSPLHF. Written as DNA, the CDR3 is TGTGCCAGCAGCCTGAGACGGGGGGCAGGTTCACCCCTCCACTTT.

The chain has TRBV19 and TRBJ2-5, with 7 bases matching TRBD1. The CDR3 loop spans 13 amino acids. Germline trimming cut 6 bases from V and 5 bases from J; bases unmatched to any gene: 6. Germline CDR1 LNHDA, CDR2 SQIVND (reference sequence). CDR3 amino acids: CASSMTGSETQYF. In DNA form, the CDR3 reads TGTGCCAGTAGCATGACAGGGTCGGAGACCCAGTACTTC.

The V call is TRBV5-1, the J call TRBJ1-2; the D is unclear. Germline assignment: CDR1 SGHRS and CDR2 YFSETQ. CDR3 length: 13 residues. V lost 0 bases and J 6 bases, leaving 9 bases between the germline ends. CDR3 nucleotide sequence: TGCGCCAGCAGCTTGGCCTCAGTTGATGGCTACACCTTC. Amino acids: CASSLASVDGYTF.

The chain joins TRBV19 to TRBJ1-2, with no clear D. The ends were cut back, 5 bases at V and 1 base at J, with 5 bases in the middle. The CDR3 has 12 residues. Germline CDR1 LNHDA, CDR2 SQIVND (reference sequence). Here the CDR3 DNA reads TGTGCCAGTAGTGCGATTAACTATGGCTACACCTTC. Translated: CASSAINYGYTF.

J is TRBJ1-1 and V is TRBV9; D gene uncertain. Germline V gene lookup returns CDR1 SGDLS and CDR2 YYNGEE. The CDR3 is 14 amino acids. V was cut by 3 bases and J by 4 bases, with 13 bases left in between. The CDR3 loop reads CASSGPLPGTEAFF. Written as DNA, the CDR3 is TGTGCCAGCAGCGGCCCCCTGCCGGGCACTGAAGCTTTCTTT.

This chain joins TRBV7-8 and TRBJ1-2; D unclear. The CDR3 is 10 residues long. V was cut by 5 bases and J by 6 bases, with 4 bases left in between. In germline, CDR1 is SGHVS, CDR2 FQNEAQ. CDR3 amino acids: CASSPDGYTF. The CDR3 bases are TGTGCCAGCAGCCCCGATGGCTACACCTTC.

This rearrangement joins TRBV28 to TRBJ2-1; TRBD1 is a possible D gene (6 bases). Germline CDR1 MDHEN, CDR2 SYDVKM. V lost 5 bases, J lost 4 bases, and 18 bases lay in between. The CDR3 is made up of 16 amino acids. CDR3 loop: CASSRRGTILYNEQFF. The CDR3 nucleotides read TGTGCCAGCAGTCGAAGGGGGACCATACTTTACAATGAGCAGTTCTTC.

The CDR3 is CASSWAGGGYEQYF. The CDR3 DNA reads as TGTGCCAGCAGCTGGGCGGGAGGAGGCTACGAGCAGTACTTC. The rearrangement joins TRBV7-9 to TRBJ2-7; 8 bases align to TRBD2. In germline, CDR1 is SEHNR, CDR2 FQNEAQ (reference sequence). The V segment lost 4 bases and the J segment 3 bases; nucleotides outside the gene matches: 5. The CDR3 loop spans 14 amino acids. Supplemented by reference TRBV7-9 and TRBJ2-7, the full variable domain reads DTGVSQNPRHKITKRGQNVTFRCDPISEHNRLYWYRQTLGQGPEFLTYFQNEAQLEKSRLLSDRFSAERPKGSFSTLEIQRTEQGDSAMYLCASSWAGGGYEQYFGPGTRLTVT.

This rearrangement joins TRBV6-1 to TRBJ1-6, with 7 bases lining up with TRBD1. CDR3 length equals 16 residues. Germline CDR1 reads MNHNS; CDR2 reads SASEGT. J was trimmed by 5 bases and V by 4 bases; bases with no gene match: 8. The CDR3 DNA reads as TGTGCCAGCAGTGCCCTCGGGACAGTTGATAATTCACCCCTCCACTTT. Protein: CASSALGTVDNSPLHF.

Written as DNA, the CDR3 is TGTGCCAGCAGCGGGGGCCTCCTGGACAGCACAGATACGCAGTATTTT. This encodes CASSGGLLDSTDTQYF. The chain is built from TRBV5-4 and TRBJ2-3; D might be TRBD1 (6 bases). With 4 bases removed from V and 0 bases from J, the gap between germline ends came to 15 bases. The CDR3 is 16 residues long. Germline V lookup: CDR1 SGHNT, CDR2 YYREEE (reference sequence). The variable domain in full, completed from reference TRBV5-4 and TRBJ2-3, reads ETGVTQSPTHLIKTRGQQVTLRCSSQSGHNTVSWYQQALGQGPQFIFQYYREEENGRGNFPPRFSGLQFPNYSSELNVNALELDDSALYLCASSGGLLDSTDTQYFGPGTRLTVL.

The chain combines TRBV4-3 with TRBJ1-4, with D possibly TRBD1 on 5 matching bases. The germline V gene has CDR1 LGHNA and CDR2 YSLEER. The V end was cut by 1 base, the J end by 3 bases, with 12 bases between. The CDR3 has 16 residues. The CDR3 nucleotides read TGCGCCAGCAGCCAAGTCACGGACAACCCTAATGAAAAACTGTTTTTT. This gives the protein CASSQVTDNPNEKLFF.

The chain joins TRBV11-3 to TRBJ2-1, with TRBD2 as a possible D gene (6 bases). Germline values: CDR1 SGHNT, CDR2 YENEEA. The germline V and J ends were trimmed by 0 bases and 5 bases, with 11 bases remaining between them. The CDR3 is made up of 15 amino acids. In nucleotides, the CDR3 is TGTGCCAGCAGCTTAGACGGATTAGCGGACAATGAGCAGTTCTTC. It specifies CASSLDGLADNEQFF.

The chain combines TRBV12-5 with TRBJ2-1, with TRBD1 matching 8 bases. Germline V gene lookup returns CDR1 LGHNT and CDR2 FRNRAP. V gave up 7 bases and J gave up 4 bases; unmatched junction bases: 6. The CDR3 extends over 14 amino acids. The CDR3 region is CASAEDRGYNEQFF. CDR3 bases: TGTGCTAGTGCCGAAGACAGGGGATACAATGAGCAGTTCTTC. Drawing the rest from reference TRBV12-5 and TRBJ2-1, the complete variable domain is DARVTQTPRHKVTEMGQEVTMRCQPILGHNTVFWYRQTMMQGLELLAYFRNRAPLDDSGMPKDRFSAEMPDATLATLKIQPSEPRDSAVYFCASAEDRGYNEQFFGPGTRLTVL.

The gene calls are TRBV7-2 and TRBJ2-7, with 7 bases lining up with TRBD2. The CDR3 length is 17 residues. Germline lookup yields CDR1 SGHTA and CDR2 FQGNSA. Trimming removed 4 bases from V and 7 bases from J; junction bases left unmatched: 19. In nucleotides, the CDR3 is TGTGCCAGCAGCTCCCCCCCGGGGAGCGGGGCCTCAGGGGAGCAGTACTTC. Amino acid sequence: CASSSPPGSGASGEQYF.

The chain is built from TRBV27 and TRBJ1-5; weak D call: TRBD1 (6 bases). The V gene's germline CDR1 is MNHEY and CDR2 SMNVEV (reference sequence). Trimming shortened V by 6 bases and J by 7 bases, and 28 bases separated the two germline ends. The CDR3 is 18 residues long. DNA of the CDR3: TGTGCCAGCAGAACCCAGAAAGGAAACTGGACAGTAGCGCAGCCCCAGCATTTT. This sequence encodes CASRTQKGNWTVAQPQHF.

The rearrangement links TRBV11-2 to TRBJ1-3; 7 positions match TRBD1. This CDR3 spans 13 amino acids. Germline V gene lookup returns CDR1 SGHAT and CDR2 FQNNGV. V shed 8 bases and J 0 bases; nucleotides not matched to a gene: 1. The CDR3 nucleotides are TGTGCCAGCGGGACAGCCTCTGGAAACACCATATATTTT. Its protein is CASGTASGNTIYF.

The CDR3 bases are TGCGCCAGCAGCTCGGACAGGGGGCTGGGATCACCCCTCCACTTT. This encodes CASSSDRGLGSPLHF. The rearrangement links TRBV5-1 to TRBJ1-6; 11 nucleotides line up with TRBD1. J lost 10 bases, V lost 3 bases, and 6 bases had no gene match. The CDR3 covers 15 residues. Germline V gene lookup returns CDR1 SGHRS and CDR2 YFSETQ. The full variable domain, completed using reference TRBV5-1 and TRBJ1-6, is KAGVTQTPRYLIKTRGQQVTLSCSPISGHRSVSWYQQTPGQGLQFLFEYFSETQRNKGNFPGRFSGRQFSNSRSEMNVSTLELGDSALYLCASSSDRGLGSPLHFGNGTRLTVT.

V and J are TRBV27 and TRBJ2-2, with TRBD2 identical over 10 bases. Germline V gene lookup returns CDR1 MNHEY and CDR2 SMNVEV (reference sequence). This CDR3 region has 18 residues. V was pared by 6 bases and J by 0 bases, with 10 bases of the junction left unmatched. Here the CDR3 reads CASSSLAGAYTNTGELFF. The CDR3 DNA sequence: TGTGCCAGCAGCTCCCTAGCGGGAGCCTATACGAACACCGGGGAGCTGTTTTTT.

This clone was seen once. CDR3: CASSQDPTGHRDEKLFF. The CDR3 DNA follows: TGCGCCAGCAGCCAAGATCCAACGGGACACAGGGATGAAAAACTGTTTTTT. The genes are TRBV4-1 and TRBJ1-4; a weak D match, TRBD1 (6 bases). Trimming pared 0 bases from V and 6 bases from J, leaving 17 bases between. Germline values: CDR1 MGHRA, CDR2 YSYEKL. This CDR3 has 17 amino acids.

The chain links TRBV9 to TRBJ1-4, with 10 nucleotides matching TRBD1. The CDR3 contains 16 residues. CDR1 is SGDLS, CDR2 YYNGEE, per germline. Unmatched junction bases numbered 10, after V lost 3 bases and J lost 8 bases. The CDR3 bases are TGTGCCAGCAGCGAGAGGGGGACAGGGGCTGCGGAAAAACTGTTTTTT. Encoded protein: CASSERGTGAAEKLFF.

The chain recombines TRBV5-1 with TRBJ1-1; no clear D gene. The CDR3 consists of 14 residues. Per the germline V gene, CDR1 is SGHRS and CDR2 is YFSETQ. Trimming shortened V by 4 bases and J by 2 bases, and 12 bases separated the two germline ends. The CDR3 DNA follows: TGCGCCAGCAGCCGACAACAGACCAACACTGAAGCTTTCTTT. Translated: CASSRQQTNTEAFF.

This chain connects TRBV5-5 to TRBJ2-6; D gene uncertain. The CDR3 loop spans 16 amino acids. Germline V gene lookup returns CDR1 SGHKS and CDR2 YYEKEE (reference sequence). Trimming cost V 4 bases and J 0 bases, with 11 bases left between them. Written as DNA, the CDR3 is TGTGCCAGCAGCCTGGTCCCGGTCTCTGGGGCCAACGTCCTGACTTTC. It yields the protein CASSLVPVSGANVLTF.

V is TRBV5-1 and J is TRBJ2-7, with 9 bases that match TRBD1. The germline V gene has CDR1 SGHRS and CDR2 YFSETQ. The J segment lost 2 bases and the V segment lost 0 bases, leaving 3 bases of the junction unmatched. The CDR3 has 15 residues. The CDR3 bases are TGCGCCAGCAGCTTGGTCGGGACAGGGACCTACGAGCAGTACTTC. It encodes CASSLVGTGTYEQYF.

This sequence joins TRBV6-1 and TRBJ1-4, with D possibly matching TRBD1 (5 bases). With 5 bases removed from V and 7 bases from J, the gap between germline ends came to 14 bases. This CDR3 comprises 14 residues. The germline gives CDR1 MNHNS, CDR2 SASEGT. The DNA of the CDR3 is TGTGCCAGCAGTTTCCAGGGTGAAAGTGAAAAACTGTTTTTT. Amino acids: CASSFQGESEKLFF.

Of note for this clone: Compared with germline, one end of the junction differs, possibly owing to a read error. V gene TRBV6-6 combines with J gene TRBJ2-1, with D tentatively TRBD2 (6 bases). The CDR3 is 13 residues long. CDR1 MNHNY and CDR2 SVGAGI come from the germline V gene (reference sequence). The CDR3 region is CASSYLLRDQSLF. The CDR3 DNA is TGTGCCAGCAGTTACTTATTGCGGGACCAGAGTCTCTTC.